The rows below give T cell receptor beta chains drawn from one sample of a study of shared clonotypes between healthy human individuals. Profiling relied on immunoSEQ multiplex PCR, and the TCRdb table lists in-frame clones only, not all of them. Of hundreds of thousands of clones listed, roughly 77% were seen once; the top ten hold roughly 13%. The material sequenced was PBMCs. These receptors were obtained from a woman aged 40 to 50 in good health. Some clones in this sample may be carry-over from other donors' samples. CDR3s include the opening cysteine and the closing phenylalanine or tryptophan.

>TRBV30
CAWRGIRGYQYEQYF
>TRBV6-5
CASSYGQYTGELFF
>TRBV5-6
CASSLPGASEAFF
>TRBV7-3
CASSYGPNQPQHF
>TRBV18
CASSPGQGEAFF
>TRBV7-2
CASSFGSSGLPDTQYF
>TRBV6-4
CASSEDGSYGYGYTF
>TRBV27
CASSFSLTGNYGYTF
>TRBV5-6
CASSLSGRGRVGYTF
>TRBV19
CASSETRHNQPQHF
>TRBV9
CASSSILPPDTQYF
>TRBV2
CASSVSLAGETQYF
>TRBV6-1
CASSVDRGVDTQYF
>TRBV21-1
CASSKWGQGNYEQYF
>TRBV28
CASSWGTGGVTEAFF
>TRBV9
CASSVGLWNEQFF
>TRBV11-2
CASSLGLALYEQYF
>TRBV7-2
CASTLGWATTYEQYF
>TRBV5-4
CASSYRQGIGETQYF
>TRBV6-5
CASSTPGTDTQYF
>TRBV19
CASSPGSYTDTQYF
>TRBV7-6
CASSQGAHTEAFF
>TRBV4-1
CASSQETSRSSYEQYF
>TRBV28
CASTPPRGGTEAFF
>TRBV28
CASRSGTGESDEQFF
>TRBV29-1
CSVLLGGLMTQYF
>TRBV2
CARGTVSNQPQHF
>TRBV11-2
CASSLFAGEGTGELFF
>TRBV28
CASSTNNEKLFF
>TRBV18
CASSPLDRDFADTEAFF
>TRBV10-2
CASSDYEKDNEQFF
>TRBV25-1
CASSERFIGTSGVEEQFF
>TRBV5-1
CASSLEGTGNQPQHF
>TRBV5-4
CASSPGTGDPNIQYF
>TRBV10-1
CASSESERGRDEQFF
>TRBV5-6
CASSSGGYGYTF
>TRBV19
CASSLQTGVGYTF
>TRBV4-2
CASSQDVGYSYEQYF
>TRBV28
CASSLMRGEQYF
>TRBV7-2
CASSVGAWETQYF
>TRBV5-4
CASSLTPNEQFF
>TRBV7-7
CASSLVLAGVVPYEQYF
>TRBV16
CASSQYGAGGSTYEQYF
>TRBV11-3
CASSSEGLGTEAFF
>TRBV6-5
CASSYQGQGQYGYTF
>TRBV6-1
CASSEVGGITGELFF
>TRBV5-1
CASSLAPGQGHQPLHF